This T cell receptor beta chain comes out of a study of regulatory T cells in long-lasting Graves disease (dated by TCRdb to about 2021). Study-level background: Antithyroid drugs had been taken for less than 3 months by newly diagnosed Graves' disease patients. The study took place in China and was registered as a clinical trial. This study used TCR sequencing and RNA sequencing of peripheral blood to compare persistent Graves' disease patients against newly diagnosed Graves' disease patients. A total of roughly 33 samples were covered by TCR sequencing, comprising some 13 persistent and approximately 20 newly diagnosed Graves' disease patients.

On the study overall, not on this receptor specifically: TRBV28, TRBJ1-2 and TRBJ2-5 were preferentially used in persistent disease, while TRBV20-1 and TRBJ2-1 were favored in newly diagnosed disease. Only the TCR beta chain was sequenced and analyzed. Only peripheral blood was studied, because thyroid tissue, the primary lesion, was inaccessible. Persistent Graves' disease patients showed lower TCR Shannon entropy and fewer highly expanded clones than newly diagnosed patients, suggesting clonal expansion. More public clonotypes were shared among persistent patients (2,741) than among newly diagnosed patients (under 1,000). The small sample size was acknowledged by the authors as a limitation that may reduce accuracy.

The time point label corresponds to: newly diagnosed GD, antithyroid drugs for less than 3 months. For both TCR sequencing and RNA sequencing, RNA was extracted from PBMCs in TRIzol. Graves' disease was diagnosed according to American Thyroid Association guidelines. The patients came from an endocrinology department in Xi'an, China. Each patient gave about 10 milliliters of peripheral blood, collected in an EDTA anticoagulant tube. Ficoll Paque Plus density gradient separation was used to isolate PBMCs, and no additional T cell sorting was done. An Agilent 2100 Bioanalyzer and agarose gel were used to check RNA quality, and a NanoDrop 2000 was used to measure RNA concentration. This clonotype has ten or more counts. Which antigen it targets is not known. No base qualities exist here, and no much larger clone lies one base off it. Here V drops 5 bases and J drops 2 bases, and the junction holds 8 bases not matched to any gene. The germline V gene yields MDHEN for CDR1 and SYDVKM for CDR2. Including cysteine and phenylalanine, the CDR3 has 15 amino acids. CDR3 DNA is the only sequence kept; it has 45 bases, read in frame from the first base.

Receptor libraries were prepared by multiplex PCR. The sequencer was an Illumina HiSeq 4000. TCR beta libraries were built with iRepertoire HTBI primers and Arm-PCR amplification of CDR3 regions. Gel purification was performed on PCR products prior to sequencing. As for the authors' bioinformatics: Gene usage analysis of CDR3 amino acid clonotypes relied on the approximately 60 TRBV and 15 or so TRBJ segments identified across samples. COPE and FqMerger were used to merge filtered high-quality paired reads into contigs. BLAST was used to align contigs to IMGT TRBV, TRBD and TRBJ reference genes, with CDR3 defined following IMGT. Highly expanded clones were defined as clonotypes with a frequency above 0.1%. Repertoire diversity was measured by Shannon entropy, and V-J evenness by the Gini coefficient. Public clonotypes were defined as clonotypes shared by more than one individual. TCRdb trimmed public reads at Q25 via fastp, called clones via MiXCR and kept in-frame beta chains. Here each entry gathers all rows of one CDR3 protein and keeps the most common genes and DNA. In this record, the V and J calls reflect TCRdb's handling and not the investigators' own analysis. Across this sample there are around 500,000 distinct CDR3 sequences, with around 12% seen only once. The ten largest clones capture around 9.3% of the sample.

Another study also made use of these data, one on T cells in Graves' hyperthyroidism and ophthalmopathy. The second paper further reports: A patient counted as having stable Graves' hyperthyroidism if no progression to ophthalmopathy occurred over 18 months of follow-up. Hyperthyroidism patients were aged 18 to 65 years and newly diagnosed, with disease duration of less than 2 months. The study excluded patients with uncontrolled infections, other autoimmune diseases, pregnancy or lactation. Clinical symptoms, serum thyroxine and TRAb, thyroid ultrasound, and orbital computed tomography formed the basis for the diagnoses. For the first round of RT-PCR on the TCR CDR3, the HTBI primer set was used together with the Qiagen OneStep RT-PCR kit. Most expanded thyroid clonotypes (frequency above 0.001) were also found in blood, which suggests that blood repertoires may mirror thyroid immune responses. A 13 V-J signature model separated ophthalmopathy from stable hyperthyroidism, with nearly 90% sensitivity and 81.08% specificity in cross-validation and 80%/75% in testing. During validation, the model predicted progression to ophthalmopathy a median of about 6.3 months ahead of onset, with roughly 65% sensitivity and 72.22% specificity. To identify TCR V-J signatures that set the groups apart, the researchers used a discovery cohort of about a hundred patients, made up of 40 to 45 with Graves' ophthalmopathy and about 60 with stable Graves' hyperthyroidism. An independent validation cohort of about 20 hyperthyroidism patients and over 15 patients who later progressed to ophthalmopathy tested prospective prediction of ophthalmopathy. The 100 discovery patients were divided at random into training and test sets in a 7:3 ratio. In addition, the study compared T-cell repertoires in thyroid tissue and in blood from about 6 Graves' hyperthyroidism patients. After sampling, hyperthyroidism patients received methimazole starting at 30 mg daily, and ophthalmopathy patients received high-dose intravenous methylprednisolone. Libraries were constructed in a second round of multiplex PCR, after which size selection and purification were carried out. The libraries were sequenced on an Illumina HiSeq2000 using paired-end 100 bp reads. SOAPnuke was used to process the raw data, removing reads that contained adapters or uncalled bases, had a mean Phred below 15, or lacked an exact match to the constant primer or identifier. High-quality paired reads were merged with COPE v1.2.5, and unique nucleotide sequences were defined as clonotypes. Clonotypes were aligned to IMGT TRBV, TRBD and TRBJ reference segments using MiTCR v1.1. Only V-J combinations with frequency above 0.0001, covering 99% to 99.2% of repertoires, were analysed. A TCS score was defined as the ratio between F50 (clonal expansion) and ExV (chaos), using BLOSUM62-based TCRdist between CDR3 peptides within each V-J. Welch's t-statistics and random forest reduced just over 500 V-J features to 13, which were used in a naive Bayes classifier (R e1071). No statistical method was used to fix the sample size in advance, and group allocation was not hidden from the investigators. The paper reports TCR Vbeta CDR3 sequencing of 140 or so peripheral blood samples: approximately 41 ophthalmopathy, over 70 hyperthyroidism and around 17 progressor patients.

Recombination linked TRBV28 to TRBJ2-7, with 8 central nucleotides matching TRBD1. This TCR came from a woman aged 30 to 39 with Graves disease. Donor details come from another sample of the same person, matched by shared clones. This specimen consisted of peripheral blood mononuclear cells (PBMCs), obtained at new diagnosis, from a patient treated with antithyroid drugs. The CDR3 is CASSHAGQATYEQYF. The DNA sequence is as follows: TGTGCCAGCAGTCACGCGGGACAGGCAACCTACGAGCAGTACTTC.